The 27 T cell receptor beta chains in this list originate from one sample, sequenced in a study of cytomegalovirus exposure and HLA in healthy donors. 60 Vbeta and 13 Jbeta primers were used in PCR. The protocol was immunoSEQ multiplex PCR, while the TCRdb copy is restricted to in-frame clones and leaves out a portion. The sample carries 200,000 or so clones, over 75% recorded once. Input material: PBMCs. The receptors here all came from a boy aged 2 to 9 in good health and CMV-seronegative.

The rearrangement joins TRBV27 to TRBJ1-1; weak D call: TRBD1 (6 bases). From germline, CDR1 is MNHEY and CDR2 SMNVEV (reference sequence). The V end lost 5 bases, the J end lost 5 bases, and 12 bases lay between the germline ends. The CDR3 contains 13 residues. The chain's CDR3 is CASSLKQGTEAFF. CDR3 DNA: TGTGCCAGCAGTCTCAAACAGGGAACTGAAGCTTTCTTT.

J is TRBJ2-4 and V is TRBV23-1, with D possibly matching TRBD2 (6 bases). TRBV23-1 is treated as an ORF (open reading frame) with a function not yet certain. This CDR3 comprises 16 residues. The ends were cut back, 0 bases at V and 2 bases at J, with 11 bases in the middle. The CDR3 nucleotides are TGCGCCAGCAGTCAATCGGAGGGGCGCACCAAAAACATTCAGTACTTC. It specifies CASSQSEGRTKNIQYF.

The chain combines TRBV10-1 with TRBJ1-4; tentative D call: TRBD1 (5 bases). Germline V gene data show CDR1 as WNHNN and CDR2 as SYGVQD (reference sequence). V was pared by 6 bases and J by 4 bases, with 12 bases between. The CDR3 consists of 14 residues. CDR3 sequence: CASRFQGFNEKLFF. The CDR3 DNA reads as TGCGCCAGCAGATTTCAGGGATTTAATGAAAAACTGTTTTTT.

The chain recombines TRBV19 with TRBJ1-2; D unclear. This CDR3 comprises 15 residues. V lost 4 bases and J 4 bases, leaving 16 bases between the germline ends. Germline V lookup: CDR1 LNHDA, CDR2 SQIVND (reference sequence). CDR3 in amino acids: CASSTPIQGSYGYTF. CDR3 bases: TGTGCCAGTAGTACCCCGATCCAAGGGAGCTATGGCTACACCTTC.

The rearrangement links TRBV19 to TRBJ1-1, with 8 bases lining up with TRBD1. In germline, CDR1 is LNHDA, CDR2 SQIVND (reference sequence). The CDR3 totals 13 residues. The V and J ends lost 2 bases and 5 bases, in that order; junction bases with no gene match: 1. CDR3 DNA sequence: TGTGCCAGTAGTATACAGGGGGCTACTGAAGCTTTCTTT. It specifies CASSIQGATEAFF.

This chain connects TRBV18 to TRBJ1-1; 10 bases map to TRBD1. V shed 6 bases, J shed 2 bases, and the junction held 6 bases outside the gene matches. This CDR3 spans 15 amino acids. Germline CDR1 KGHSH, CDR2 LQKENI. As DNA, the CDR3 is TGTGCCAGCTCTCTATGGACAGGGGGAAACACTGAAGCTTTCTTT. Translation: CASSLWTGGNTEAFF.

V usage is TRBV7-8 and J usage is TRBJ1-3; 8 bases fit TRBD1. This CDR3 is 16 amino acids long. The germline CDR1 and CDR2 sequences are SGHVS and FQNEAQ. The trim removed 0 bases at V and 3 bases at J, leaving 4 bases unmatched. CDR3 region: CASSLAPGGGGNTIYF. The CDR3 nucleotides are TGTGCCAGCAGCTTAGCCCCAGGGGGCGGTGGAAACACCATATATTTT.

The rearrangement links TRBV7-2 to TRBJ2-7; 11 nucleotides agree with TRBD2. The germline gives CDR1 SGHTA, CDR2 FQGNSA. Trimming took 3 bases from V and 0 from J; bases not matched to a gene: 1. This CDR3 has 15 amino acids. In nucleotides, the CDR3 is TGTGCCAGCAGCTTCGGGACTAGCGGCTCCTACGAGCAGTACTTC. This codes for CASSFGTSGSYEQYF.

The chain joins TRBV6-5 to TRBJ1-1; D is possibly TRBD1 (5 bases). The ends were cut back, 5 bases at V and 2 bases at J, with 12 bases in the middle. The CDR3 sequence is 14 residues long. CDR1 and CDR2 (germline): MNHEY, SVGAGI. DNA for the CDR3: TGTGCCAGCAGTGAACAGGTATACAACACTGAAGCTTTCTTT. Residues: CASSEQVYNTEAFF.

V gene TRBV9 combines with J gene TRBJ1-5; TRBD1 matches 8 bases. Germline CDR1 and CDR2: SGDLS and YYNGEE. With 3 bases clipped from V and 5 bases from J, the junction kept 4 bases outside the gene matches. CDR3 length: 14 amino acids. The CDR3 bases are TGTGCCAGCAGCGCGGGGACAGGTTATCAGCCCCAGCATTTT. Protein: CASSAGTGYQPQHF.

CDR3 nucleotide sequence: TGTGCCTGGAGTGTAAGGGGGTTCGAGCAGTACTTC. Encoded protein: CAWSVRGFEQYF. This sequence joins TRBV30 and TRBJ2-7, with D possibly being TRBD1 (6 bases). There are 12 residues in the CDR3. Per germline, CDR1 GTSNPN and CDR2 SVGIG (reference sequence). V lost 0 bases and J 6 bases, leaving 9 bases between the germline ends.

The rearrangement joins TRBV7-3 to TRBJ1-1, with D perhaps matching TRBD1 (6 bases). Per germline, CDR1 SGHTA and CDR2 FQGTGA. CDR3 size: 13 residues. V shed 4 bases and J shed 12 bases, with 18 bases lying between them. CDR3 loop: CASSSRRGGETFF. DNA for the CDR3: TGTGCCAGCAGCTCCCGCCGGGGGGGCGAAACTTTCTTT. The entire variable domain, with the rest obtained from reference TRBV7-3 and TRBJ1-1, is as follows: GAGVSQTPSNKVTEKGKYVELRCDPISGHTALYWYRQSLGQGPEFLIYFQGTGAADDSGLPNDRFFAVRPEGSVSTLKIQRTERGDSAVYLCASSSRRGGETFFGQGTRLTVV.

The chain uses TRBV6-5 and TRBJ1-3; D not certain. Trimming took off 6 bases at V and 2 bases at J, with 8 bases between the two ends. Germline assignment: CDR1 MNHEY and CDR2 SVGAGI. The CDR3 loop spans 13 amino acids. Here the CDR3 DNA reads TGTGCCAGCAGGCCAACAGCTGGAAACACCATATATTTT. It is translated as CASRPTAGNTIYF.

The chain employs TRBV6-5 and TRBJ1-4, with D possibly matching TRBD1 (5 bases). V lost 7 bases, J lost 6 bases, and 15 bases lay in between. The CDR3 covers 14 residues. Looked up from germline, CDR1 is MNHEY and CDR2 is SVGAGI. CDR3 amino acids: CASKKREGHEKLFF. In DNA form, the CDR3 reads TGTGCCAGCAAAAAAAGGGAGGGACATGAAAAACTGTTTTTT.

CDR3 loop: CASSHPLAGGRFF. The CDR3 nucleotides are TGCGCCAGCAGCCATCCCTTAGCGGGGGGCCGGTTCTTC. This sequence joins TRBV4-1 and TRBJ2-1; 10 bases are a match to TRBD2. V shed 3 bases and J 15 bases; nucleotides not matched to a gene: 8. The CDR3 runs to 13 residues. In germline, CDR1 is MGHRA, CDR2 YSYEKL.

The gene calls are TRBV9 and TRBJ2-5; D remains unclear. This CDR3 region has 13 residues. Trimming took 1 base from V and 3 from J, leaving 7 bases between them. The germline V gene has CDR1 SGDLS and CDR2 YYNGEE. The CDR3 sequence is CASSVSGKETQYF. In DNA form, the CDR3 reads TGTGCCAGCAGCGTATCTGGCAAAGAGACCCAGTACTTC.

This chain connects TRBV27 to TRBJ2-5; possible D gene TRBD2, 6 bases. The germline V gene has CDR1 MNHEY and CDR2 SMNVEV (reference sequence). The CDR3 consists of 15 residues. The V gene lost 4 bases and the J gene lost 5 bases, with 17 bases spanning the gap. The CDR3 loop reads CASSSIPRGGETQYF. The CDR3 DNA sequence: TGTGCCAGCAGTTCGATCCCCCGGGGAGGTGAGACCCAGTACTTC.

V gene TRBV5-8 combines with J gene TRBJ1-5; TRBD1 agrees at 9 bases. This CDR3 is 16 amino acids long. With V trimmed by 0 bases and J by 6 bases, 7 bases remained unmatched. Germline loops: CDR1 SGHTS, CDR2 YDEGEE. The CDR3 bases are TGTGCCAGCAGCTTGGCCTTACAGGGGGCGATTCAGCCCCAGCATTTT. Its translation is CASSLALQGAIQPQHF.

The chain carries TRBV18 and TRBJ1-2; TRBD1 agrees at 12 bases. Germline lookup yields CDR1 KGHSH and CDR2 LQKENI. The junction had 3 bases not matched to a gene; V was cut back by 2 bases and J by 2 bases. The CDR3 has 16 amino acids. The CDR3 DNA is TGTGCCAGCTCACCAGGGACAGGGGGCGGAAACTATGGCTACACCTTC. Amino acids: CASSPGTGGGNYGYTF.

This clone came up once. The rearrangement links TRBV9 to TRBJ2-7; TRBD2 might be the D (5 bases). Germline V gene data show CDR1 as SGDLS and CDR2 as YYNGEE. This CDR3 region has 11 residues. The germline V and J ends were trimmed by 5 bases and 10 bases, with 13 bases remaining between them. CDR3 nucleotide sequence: TGTGCCAGCAGTTTCAGCGGAGAACAGTACTTC. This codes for CASSFSGEQYF. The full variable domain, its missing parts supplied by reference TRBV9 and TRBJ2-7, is DSGVTQTPKHLITATGQRVTLRCSPRSGDLSVYWYQQSLDQGLQFLIQYYNGEERAKGNILERFSAQQFPDLHSELNLSSLELGDSALYFCASSFSGEQYFGPGTRLTVT.

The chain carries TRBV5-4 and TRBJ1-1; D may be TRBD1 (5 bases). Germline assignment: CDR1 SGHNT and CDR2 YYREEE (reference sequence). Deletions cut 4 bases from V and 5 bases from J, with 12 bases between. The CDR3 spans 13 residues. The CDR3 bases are TGTGCCAGCAGCCTATCAAGGGGAACTGAAGCTTTCTTT. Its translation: CASSLSRGTEAFF.

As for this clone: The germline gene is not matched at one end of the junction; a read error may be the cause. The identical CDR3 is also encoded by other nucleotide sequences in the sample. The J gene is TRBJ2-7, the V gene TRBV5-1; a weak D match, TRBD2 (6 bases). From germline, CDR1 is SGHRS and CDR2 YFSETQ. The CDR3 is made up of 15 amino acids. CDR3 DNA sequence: TGTGCCAGCAGCTTGGCCGGGACTCGAGACTACGAGCAGTACTTC. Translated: CASSLAGTRDYEQYF.

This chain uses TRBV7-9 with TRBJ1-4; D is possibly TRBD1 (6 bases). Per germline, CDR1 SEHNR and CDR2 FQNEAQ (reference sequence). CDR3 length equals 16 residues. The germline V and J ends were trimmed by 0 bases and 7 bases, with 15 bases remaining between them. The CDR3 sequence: CASSLAPGVLAEKLFF. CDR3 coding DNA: TGTGCCAGCAGCTTAGCCCCAGGGGTTTTGGCTGAAAAACTGTTTTTT.

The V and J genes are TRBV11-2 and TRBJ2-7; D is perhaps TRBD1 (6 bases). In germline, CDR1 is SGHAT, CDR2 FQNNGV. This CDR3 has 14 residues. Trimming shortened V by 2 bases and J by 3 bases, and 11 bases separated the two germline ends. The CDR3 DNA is TGTGCCAGCAGCTTAAGGGCAGGGGACTACGAGCAGTACTTC. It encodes CASSLRAGDYEQYF.

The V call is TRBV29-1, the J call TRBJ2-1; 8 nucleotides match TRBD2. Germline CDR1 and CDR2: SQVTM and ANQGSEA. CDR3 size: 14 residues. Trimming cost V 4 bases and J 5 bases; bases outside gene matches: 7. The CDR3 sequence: CSVVIAGKDNEQFF. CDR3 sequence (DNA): TGCAGCGTTGTGATAGCGGGGAAAGACAATGAGCAGTTCTTC.

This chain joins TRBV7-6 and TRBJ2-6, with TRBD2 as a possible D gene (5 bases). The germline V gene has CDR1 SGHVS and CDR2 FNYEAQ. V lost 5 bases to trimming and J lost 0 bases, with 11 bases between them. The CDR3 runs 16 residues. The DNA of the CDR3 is TGTGCCAGCAGCCCGCGTACTAGCTCTGGGGCCAACGTCCTGACTTTC. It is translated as CASSPRTSSGANVLTF.

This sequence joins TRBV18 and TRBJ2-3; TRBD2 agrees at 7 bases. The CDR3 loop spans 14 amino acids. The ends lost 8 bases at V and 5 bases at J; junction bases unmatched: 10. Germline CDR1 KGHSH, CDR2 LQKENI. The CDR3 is CASTSGTARDTQYF. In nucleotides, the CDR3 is TGTGCCAGCACCAGCGGGACTGCGAGAGATACGCAGTATTTT.